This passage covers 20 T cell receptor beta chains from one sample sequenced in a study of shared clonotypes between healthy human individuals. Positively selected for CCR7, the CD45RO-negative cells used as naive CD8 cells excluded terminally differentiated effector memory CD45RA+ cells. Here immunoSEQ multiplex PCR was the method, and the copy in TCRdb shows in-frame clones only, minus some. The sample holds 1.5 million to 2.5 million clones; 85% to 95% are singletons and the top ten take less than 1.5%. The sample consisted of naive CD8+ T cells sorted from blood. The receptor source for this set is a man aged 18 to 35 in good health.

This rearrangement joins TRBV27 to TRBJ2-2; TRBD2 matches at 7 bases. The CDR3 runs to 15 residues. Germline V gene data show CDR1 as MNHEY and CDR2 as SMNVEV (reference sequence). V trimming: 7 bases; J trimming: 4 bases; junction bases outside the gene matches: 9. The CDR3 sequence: CASTLSREGTGELFF. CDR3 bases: TGTGCCAGCACCCTTAGCAGGGAGGGCACCGGGGAGCTGTTTTTT.

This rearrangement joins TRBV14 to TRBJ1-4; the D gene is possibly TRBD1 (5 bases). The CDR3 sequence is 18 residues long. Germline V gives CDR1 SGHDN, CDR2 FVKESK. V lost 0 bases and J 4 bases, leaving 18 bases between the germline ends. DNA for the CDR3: TGTGCCAGCAGCCAAGATTGGGCCAATGGGGGATATAATGAAAAACTGTTTTTT. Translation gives CASSQDWANGGYNEKLFF.

CDR3 DNA: TGCGCCAGCAGCCAAGATGGGTATTCGGCTGAAGCTTTCTTT. Translation gives CASSQDGYSAEAFF. The chain carries TRBV4-3 and TRBJ1-1; D is unresolved. This CDR3 spans 14 amino acids. CDR1 LGHNA and CDR2 YSLEER come from the germline V gene. Trimming cost V 0 bases and J 6 bases, with 11 bases left between them.

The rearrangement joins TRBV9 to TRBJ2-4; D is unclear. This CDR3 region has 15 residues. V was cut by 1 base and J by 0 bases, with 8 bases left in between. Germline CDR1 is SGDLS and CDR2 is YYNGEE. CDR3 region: CASSVHAEAKNIQYF. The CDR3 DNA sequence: TGTGCCAGCAGCGTACATGCTGAAGCCAAAAACATTCAGTACTTC.

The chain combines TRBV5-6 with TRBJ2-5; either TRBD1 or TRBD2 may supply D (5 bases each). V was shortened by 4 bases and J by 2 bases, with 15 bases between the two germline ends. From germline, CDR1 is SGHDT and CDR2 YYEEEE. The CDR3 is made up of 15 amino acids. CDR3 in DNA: TGTGCCAGCAGCCCCATAGGGACCGAACAAGAGACCCAGTACTTC. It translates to CASSPIGTEQETQYF.

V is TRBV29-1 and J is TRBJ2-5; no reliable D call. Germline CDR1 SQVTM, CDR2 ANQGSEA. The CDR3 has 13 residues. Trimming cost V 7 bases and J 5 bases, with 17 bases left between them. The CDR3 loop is CSALVGRSETQYF. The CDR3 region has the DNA TGCAGCGCCCTGGTAGGGCGGAGCGAGACCCAGTACTTC.

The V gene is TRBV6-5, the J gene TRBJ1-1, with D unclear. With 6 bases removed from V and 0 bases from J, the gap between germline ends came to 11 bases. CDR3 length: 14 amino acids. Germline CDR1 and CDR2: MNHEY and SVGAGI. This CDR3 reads CASRVSGLNTEAFF. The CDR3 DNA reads TGTGCCAGCAGGGTCTCGGGATTGAACACTGAAGCTTTCTTT.

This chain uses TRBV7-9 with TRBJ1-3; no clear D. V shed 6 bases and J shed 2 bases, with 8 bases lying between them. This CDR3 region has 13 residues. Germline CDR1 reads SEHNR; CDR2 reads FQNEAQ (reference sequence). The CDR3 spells CASSGQTGNTIYF. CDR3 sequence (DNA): TGTGCCAGCAGTGGGCAGACTGGAAACACCATATATTTT.

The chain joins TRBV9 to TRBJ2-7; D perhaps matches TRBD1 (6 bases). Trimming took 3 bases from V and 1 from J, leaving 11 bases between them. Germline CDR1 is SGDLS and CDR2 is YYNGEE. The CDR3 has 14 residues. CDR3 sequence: CASSAGHTSYEQYF. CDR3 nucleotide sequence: TGTGCCAGCAGCGCGGGACATACTTCCTACGAGCAGTACTTC.

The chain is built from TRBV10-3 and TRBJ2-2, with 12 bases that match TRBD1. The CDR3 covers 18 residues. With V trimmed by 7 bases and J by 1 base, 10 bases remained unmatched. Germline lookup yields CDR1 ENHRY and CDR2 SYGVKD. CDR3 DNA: TGTGCCATCATGATGGGACAGGGGGCGCCGGGGAACACCGGGGAGCTGTTTTTT. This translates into CAIMMGQGAPGNTGELFF.

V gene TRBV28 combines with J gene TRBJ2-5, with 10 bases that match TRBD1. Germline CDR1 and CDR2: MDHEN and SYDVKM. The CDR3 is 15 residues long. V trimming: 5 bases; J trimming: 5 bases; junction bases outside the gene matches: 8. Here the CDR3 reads CASSPRDRGLETQYF. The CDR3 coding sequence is TGTGCCAGCAGTCCGCGGGACAGGGGACTCGAGACCCAGTACTTC.

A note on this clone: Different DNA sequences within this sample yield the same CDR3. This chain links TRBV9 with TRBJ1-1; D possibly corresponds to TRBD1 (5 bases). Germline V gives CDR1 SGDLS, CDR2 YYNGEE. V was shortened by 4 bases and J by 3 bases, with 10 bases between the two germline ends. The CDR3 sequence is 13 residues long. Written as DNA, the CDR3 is TGTGCCAGCAGCCAGGGCGGGGACACTGAAGCTTTCTTT. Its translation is CASSQGGDTEAFF.

CDR3 DNA sequence: TGTGCCAGCAGCCTTCGAATGGCTTTCTTT. Protein product: CASSLRMAFF. V and J are TRBV21-1 and TRBJ1-1. TRBV21-1 is marked as a pseudogene. The CDR3 loop spans 10 amino acids.

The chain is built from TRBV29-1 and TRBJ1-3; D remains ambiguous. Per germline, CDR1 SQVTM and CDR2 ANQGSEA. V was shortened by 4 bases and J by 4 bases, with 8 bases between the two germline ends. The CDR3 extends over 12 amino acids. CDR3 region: CSVVSVGNTIYF. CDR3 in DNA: TGCAGCGTTGTTAGTGTGGGAAACACCATATATTTT.

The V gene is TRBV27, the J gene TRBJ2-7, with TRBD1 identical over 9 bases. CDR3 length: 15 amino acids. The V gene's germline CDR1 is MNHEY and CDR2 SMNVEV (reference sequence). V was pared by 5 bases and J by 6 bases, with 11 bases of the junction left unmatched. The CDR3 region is CASSSGGTGSGEQYF. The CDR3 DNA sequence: TGTGCCAGCAGTAGCGGCGGGACAGGGTCGGGCGAGCAGTACTTC.

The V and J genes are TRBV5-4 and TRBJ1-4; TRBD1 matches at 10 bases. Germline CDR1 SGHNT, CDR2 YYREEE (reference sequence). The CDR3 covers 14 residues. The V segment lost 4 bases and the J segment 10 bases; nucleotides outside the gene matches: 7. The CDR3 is CASSLDRGQTKLFF. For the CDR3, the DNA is TGTGCCAGCAGCCTTGACAGGGGGCAAACAAAACTGTTTTTT.

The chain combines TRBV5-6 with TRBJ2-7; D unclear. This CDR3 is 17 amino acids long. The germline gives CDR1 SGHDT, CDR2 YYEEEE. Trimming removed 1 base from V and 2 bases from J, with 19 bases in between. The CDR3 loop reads CASSLFPNLTPTYEQYF. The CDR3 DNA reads TGTGCCAGCAGCTTGTTTCCCAACCTGACACCTACCTACGAGCAGTACTTC. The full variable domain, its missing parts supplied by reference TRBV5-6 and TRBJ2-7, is DAGVTQSPTHLIKTRGQQVTLRCSPKSGHDTVSWYQQALGQGPQFIFQYYEEEERQRGNFPDRFSGHQFPNYSSELNVNALLLGDSALYLCASSLFPNLTPTYEQYFGPGTRLTVT.

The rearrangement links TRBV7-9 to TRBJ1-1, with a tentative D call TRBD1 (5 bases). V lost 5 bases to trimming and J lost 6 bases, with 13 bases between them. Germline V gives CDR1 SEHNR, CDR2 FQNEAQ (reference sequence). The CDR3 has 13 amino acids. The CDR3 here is CASSRRDGPEAFF. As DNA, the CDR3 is TGTGCCAGCAGCCGCAGGGACGGGCCTGAAGCTTTCTTT. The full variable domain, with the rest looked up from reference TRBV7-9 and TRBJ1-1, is DTGVSQNPRHKITKRGQNVTFRCDPISEHNRLYWYRQTLGQGPEFLTYFQNEAQLEKSRLLSDRFSAERPKGSFSTLEIQRTEQGDSAMYLCASSRRDGPEAFFGQGTRLTVV.

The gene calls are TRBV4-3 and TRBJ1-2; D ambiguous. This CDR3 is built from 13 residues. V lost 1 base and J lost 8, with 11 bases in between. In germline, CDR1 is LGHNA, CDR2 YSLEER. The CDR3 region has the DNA TGCGCCAGCAGCCAAGTATTAGGCGGGGGCTACACCTTC. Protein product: CASSQVLGGGYTF.

This CDR3 is CASSSDGLYTEAFF. The DNA of the CDR3 is TGTGCCAGTAGTTCTGACGGGTTGTACACTGAAGCTTTCTTT. The V call is TRBV19, the J call TRBJ1-1; D is uncertain. Germline assignment: CDR1 LNHDA and CDR2 SQIVND (reference sequence). CDR3 length: 14 residues. Trimming left V 5 bases short and J 3 bases short, with 13 bases between.